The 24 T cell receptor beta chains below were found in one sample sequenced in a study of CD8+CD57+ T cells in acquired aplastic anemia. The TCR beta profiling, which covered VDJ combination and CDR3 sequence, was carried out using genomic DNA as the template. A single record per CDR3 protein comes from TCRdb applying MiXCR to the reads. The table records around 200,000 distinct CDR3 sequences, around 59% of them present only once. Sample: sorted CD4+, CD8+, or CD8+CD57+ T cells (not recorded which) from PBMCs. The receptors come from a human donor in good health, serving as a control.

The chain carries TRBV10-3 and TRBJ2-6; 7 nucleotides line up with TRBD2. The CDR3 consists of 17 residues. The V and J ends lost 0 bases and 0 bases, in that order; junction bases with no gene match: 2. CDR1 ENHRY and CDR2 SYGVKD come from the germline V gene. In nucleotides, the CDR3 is TGTGCCATCAGTGAGTCGTTAGCGGGCTCTGGGGCCAACGTCCTGACTTTC. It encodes CAISESLAGSGANVLTF.

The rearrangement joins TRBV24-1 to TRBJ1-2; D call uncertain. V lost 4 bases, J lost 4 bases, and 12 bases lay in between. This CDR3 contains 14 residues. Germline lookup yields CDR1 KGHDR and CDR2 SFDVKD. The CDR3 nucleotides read TGTGCCACCAGTGAGGTCAGCTTTTCCTATGGCTACACCTTC. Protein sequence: CATSEVSFSYGYTF.

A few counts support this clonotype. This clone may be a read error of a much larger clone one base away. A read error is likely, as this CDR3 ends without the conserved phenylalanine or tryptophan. In DNA, the CDR3 is TGCGCCAGCAGACGTACCCAGGGTTTCACTGAAGCTTTCTCT. Translation gives CASRRTQGFTEAFS. The gene calls are TRBV5-1 and TRBJ1-1; TRBD1 might be the D (5 bases). Trimming removed 5 bases at V and 4 bases at J, with 15 bases between. The CDR3 loop spans 14 amino acids. Germline CDR1 reads SGHRS; CDR2 reads YFSETQ.

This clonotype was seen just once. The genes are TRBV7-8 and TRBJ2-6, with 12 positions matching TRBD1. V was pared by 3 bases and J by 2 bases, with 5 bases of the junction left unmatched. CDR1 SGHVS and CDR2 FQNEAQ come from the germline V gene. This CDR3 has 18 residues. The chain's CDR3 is CASSFTGTGGAGANVLTF. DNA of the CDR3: TGTGCCAGCAGCTTCACCGGGACAGGGGGCGCTGGGGCCAACGTCCTGACTTTC.

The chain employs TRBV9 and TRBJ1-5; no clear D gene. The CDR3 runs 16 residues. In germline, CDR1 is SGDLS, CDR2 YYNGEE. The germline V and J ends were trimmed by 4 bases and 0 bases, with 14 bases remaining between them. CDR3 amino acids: CASSQQGGYSNQPQHF. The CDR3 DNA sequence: TGTGCCAGCAGCCAACAAGGAGGTTATAGCAATCAGCCCCAGCATTTT.

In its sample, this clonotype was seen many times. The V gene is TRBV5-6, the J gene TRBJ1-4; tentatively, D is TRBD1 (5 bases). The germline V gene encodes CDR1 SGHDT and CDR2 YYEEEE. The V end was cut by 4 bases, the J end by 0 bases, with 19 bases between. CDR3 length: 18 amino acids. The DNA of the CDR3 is TGTGCCAGCAGCGAGACAGCCCGATTAGTTGCAACTAATGAAAAACTGTTTTTT. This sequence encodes CASSETARLVATNEKLFF.

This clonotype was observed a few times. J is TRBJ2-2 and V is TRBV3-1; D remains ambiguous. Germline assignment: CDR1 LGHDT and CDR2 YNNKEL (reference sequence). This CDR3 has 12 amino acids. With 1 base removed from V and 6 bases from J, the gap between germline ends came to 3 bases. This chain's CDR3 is CASSQAPGELFF. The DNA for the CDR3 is TGTGCCAGCAGCCAAGCCCCCGGGGAGCTGTTTTTT.

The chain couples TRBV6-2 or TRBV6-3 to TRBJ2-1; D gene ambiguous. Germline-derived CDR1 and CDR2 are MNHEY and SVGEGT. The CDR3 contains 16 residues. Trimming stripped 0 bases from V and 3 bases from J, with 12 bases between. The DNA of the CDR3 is TGTGCCAGCAGTTACTCCGGGTCGGGTGGCTACAATGAGCAGTTCTTC. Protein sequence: CASSYSGSGGYNEQFF.

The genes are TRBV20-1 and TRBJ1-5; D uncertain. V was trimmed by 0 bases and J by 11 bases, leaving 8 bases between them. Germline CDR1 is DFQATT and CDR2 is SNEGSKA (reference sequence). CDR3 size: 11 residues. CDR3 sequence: CSARDRRAQHF. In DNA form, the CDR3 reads TGCAGTGCTAGAGATCGCCGGGCCCAGCATTTT.

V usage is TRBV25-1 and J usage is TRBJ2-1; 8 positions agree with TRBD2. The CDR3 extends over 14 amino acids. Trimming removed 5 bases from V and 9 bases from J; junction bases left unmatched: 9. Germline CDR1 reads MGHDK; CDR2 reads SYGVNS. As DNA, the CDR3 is TGTGCCAGCAGTTCACACGGGGGGGCACGTGAGCAGTTCTTC. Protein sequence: CASSSHGGAREQFF. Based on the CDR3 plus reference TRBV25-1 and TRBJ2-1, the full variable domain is EADIYQTPRYLVIGTGKKITLECSQTMGHDKMYWYQQDPGMELHLIHYSYGVNSTEKGDLSSESTVSRIRTEHFPLTLESARPSHTSQYLCASSSHGGAREQFFGPGTRLTVL.

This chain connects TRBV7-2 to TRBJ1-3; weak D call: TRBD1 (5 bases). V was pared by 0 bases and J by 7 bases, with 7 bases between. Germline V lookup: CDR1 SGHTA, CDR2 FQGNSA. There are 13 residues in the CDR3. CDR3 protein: CASSLARGNTIYF. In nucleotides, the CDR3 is TGTGCCAGCAGCTTAGCGCGGGGGAACACCATATATTTT.

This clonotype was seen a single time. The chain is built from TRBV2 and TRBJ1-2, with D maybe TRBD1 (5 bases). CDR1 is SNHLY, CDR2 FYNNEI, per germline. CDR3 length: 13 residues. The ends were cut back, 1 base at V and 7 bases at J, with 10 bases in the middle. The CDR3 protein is CASSEEGSSGYTF. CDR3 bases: TGTGCCAGCAGTGAAGAGGGGAGCAGTGGCTACACCTTC.

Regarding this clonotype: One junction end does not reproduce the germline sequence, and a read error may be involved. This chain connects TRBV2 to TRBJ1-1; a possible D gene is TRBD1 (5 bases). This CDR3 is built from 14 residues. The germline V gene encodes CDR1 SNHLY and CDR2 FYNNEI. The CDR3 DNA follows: TGTGCCAGCACCTTCCTCCCGGGACGGCTTGAAGCTCTCTTT. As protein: CASTFLPGRLEALF. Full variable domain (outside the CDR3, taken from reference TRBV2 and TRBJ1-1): EPEVTQTPSHQVTQMGQEVILRCVPISNHLYFYWYRQILGQKVEFLVSFYNNEISEKSEIFDDQFSVERPDGSNFTLKIRSTKLEDSAMYFCASTFLPGRLEALFGQGTRLTVV.

The CDR3 nucleotides read TGCGCCAGCAGCCTGCTAGCGGGGGTCGAAAAACTGTTTTTT. Translated: CASSLLAGVEKLFF. The gene calls are TRBV5-1 and TRBJ1-4; possible D gene TRBD1, 5 bases. Germline CDR1 SGHRS, CDR2 YFSETQ. The CDR3 contains 14 residues. Trimming pared 4 bases from V and 8 bases from J, leaving 15 bases between.

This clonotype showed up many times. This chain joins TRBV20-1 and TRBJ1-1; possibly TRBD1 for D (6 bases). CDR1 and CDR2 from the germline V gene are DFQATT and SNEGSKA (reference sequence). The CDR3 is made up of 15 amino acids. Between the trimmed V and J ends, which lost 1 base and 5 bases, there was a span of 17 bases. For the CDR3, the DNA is TGCAGTGCTAGAGGTTCAGGAAGGGGGGCGACTGAAGCTTTCTTT. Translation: CSARGSGRGATEAFF.

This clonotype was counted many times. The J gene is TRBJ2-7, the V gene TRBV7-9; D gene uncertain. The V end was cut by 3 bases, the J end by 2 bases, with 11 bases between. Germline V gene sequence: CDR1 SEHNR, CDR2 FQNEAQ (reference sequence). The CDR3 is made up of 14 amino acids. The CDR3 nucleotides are TGTGCCAGCAGCTTGTTCGAACCCCCCTACGAGCAGTACTTC. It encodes CASSLFEPPYEQYF.

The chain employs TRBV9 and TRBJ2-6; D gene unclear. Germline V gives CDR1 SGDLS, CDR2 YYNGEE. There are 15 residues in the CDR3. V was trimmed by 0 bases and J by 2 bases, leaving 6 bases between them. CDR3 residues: CASSVDAPGANVLTF. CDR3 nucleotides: TGTGCCAGCAGCGTAGATGCCCCTGGGGCCAACGTCCTGACTTTC.

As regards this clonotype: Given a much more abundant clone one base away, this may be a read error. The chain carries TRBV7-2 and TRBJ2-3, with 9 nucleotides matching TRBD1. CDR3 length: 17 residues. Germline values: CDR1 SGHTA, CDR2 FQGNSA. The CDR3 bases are TGTGCCAGCAGCCCGGGACAGGGATCACTTTCCACAGATACGCTGTATTTT. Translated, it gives CASSPGQGSLSTDTLYF.

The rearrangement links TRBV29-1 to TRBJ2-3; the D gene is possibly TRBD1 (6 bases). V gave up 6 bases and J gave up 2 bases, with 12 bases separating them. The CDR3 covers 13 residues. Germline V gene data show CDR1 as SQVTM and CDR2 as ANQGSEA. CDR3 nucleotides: TGCAGCGTGGACAGAGGCTCCACAGATACGCAGTATTTT. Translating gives CSVDRGSTDTQYF.

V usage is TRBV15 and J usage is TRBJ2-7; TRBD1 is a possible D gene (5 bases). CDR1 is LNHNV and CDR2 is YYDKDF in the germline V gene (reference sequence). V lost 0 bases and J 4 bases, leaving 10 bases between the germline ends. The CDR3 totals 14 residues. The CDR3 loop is CATSRERGSYEQYF. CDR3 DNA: TGTGCCACCAGCAGAGAAAGGGGTTCTTACGAGCAGTACTTC.

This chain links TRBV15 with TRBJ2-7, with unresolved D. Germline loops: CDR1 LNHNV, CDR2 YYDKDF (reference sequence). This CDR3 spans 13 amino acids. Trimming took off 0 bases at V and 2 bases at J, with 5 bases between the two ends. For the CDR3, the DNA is TGTGCCACCAGCAGAGATCTCGCCTACGAGCAGTACGTC. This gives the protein CATSRDLAYEQYV.

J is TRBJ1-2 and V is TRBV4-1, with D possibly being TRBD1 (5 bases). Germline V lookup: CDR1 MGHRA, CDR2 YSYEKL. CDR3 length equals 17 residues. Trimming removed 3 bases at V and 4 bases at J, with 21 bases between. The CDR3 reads CASSHTEITRDSYGYTF. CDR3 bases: TGCGCCAGCAGCCATACGGAAATAACTCGGGACTCCTATGGCTACACCTTC.

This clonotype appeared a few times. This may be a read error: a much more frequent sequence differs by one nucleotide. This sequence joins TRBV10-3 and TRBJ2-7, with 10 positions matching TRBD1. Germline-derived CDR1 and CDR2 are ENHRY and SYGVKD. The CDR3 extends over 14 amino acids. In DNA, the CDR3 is TGTGCCAGCAGTGATCGGACAGGGGGATACGAGCAGTACTTC. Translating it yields CASSDRTGGYEQYF.

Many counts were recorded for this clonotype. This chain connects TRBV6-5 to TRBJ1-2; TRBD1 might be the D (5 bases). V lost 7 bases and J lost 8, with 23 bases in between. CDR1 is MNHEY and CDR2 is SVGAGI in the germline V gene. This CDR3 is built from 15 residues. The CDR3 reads CASTGAAPDLKGYTF. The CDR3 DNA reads TGTGCCAGCACTGGGGCAGCCCCCGATTTAAAGGGCTACACCTTC.